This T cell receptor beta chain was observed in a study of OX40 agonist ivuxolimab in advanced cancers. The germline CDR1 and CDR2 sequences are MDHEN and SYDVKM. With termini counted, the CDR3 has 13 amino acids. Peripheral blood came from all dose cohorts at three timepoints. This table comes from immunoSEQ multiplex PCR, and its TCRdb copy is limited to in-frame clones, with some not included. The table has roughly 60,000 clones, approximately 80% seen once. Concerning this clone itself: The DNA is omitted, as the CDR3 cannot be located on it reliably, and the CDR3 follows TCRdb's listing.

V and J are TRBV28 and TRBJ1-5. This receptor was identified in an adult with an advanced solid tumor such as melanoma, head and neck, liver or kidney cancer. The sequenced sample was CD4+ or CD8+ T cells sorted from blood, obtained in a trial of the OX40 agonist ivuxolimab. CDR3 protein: CASSFLENQPQHF.